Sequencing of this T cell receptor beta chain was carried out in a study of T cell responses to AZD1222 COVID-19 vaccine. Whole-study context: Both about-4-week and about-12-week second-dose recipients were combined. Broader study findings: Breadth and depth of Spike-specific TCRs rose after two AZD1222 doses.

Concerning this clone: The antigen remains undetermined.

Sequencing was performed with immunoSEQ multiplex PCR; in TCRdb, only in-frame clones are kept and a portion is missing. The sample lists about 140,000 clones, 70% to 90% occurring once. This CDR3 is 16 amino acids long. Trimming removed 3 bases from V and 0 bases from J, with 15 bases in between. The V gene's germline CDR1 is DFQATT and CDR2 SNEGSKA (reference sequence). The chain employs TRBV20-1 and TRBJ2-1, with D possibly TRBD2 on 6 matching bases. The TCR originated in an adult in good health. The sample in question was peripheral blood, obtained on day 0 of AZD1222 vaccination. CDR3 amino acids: CSASTADGSSYNEQFF. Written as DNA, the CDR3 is TGCAGTGCTAGTACTGCGGACGGGAGCTCCTACAATGAGCAGTTCTTC.